This T cell receptor (beta chain) was sequenced during a study of OX40 agonist ivuxolimab in advanced cancers. Study background: Dosing consisted of intravenous ivuxolimab at 0.01 to 10 mg/kg every 2 weeks.

This CDR3 has 14 amino acids. Between the trimmed V and J ends, which lost 6 bases and 0 bases, there was a span of 10 bases. Looked up from germline, CDR1 is MNHEY and CDR2 is SMNVEV (reference sequence). Study-wide results and limits: At 0.1-3.0 mg/kg, partial responders had clonal expansion among the lowest observed.

This table comes from immunoSEQ multiplex PCR, and its TCRdb copy is limited to in-frame clones, with some not included. The sample lists about 63,000 clones, roughly nine tenths seen once, with around 4% in the top ten. This clone was counted a single time. Its antigen is not known. The sequencing used CD4+ or CD8+ T cells sorted from blood, collected in a trial of the OX40 agonist ivuxolimab. The chain has TRBV27 and TRBJ2-3; D not certain. The sequence was obtained from an adult with an advanced solid tumor such as melanoma, head and neck, liver or kidney cancer. Written as DNA, the CDR3 is TGTGCCAGCAGAGGTCTCTTTAGCACAGATACGCAGTATTTT. Protein: CASRGLFSTDTQYF.